These 30 T cell receptor beta chains share one sample of origin, sequenced in a study of cytomegalovirus exposure and HLA in healthy donors. Researchers ran the PCR with 60 Vbeta and 13 Jbeta primers. The data were produced by immunoSEQ multiplex PCR, yet TCRdb's version contains in-frame clones alone and is incomplete. Here the sample spans some 130,000 clones, more than 75% being singletons. The sequenced sample consisted of PBMCs. The receptor set was obtained from a male donor in good health and CMV-seronegative.

J is TRBJ1-2 and V is TRBV6-6; possible D gene TRBD1, 5 bases. Germline V gene data show CDR1 as MNHNY and CDR2 as SVGAGI (reference sequence). V lost 6 bases, J lost 4 bases, and 12 bases lay in between. CDR3 size: 13 residues. The CDR3 loop is CASSPGRAYGYTF. CDR3 coding DNA: TGTGCCAGCAGCCCCGGCAGGGCCTATGGCTACACCTTC.

This clone is a singleton in its sample. The chain recombines TRBV30 with TRBJ1-2, with 7 bases that match TRBD1. Germline values: CDR1 GTSNPN, CDR2 SVGIG (reference sequence). This CDR3 has 13 residues. In nucleotides, the CDR3 is TGTGCGGGCGCCCAGGGGGCTAACTATGGCTACACCTTC. Residues: CAGAQGANYGYTF.

The V and J genes are TRBV5-6 and TRBJ1-2, with D unclear. Trimming shortened V by 2 bases and J by 7 bases, and 9 bases separated the two germline ends. The germline gives CDR1 SGHDT, CDR2 YYEEEE. The CDR3 totals 12 residues. CDR3: CASSFGVTGYTF. CDR3 coding DNA: TGTGCCAGCAGCTTCGGGGTGACTGGCTACACCTTC.

This chain connects TRBV6-5 to TRBJ2-2; 10 nucleotides agree with TRBD1. With 6 bases clipped from V and 7 bases from J, the junction kept 5 bases outside the gene matches. CDR1 MNHEY and CDR2 SVGAGI come from the germline V gene. The CDR3 is 14 residues long. The chain's CDR3 is CASSKGQGIGELFF. The CDR3 DNA is TGTGCCAGCAGCAAGGGACAGGGGATCGGGGAGCTGTTTTTT.

The CDR3 DNA follows: TGTGCCAGCAGTTACGCAAGGGGCAGGGGACAGTCACCCCTCCACTTT. This encodes CASSYARGRGQSPLHF. The J gene is TRBJ1-6, the V gene TRBV2; the match to TRBD1 covers 7 bases. CDR1 is SNHLY, CDR2 FYNNEI, per germline. Trimming at V came to 5 bases and at J to 10 bases, leaving 14 bases not matched to a gene. The CDR3 covers 16 residues.

The table lists this clone with a few counts. In DNA form, the CDR3 reads TGTGCCAGCAGTGAGGGACTAGCGGGGGCAAGGTGGCAGTTCTTC. As protein: CASSEGLAGARWQFF. The genes are TRBV27 and TRBJ2-1; 14 bases map to TRBD2. The CDR3 is 15 amino acids. Losses at the gene ends were 5 bases for V and 12 bases for J; bases not matched to a gene: 9. Germline values: CDR1 MNHEY, CDR2 SMNVEV (reference sequence).

Worth noting for this clone: One end of the junction fails to match germline, which may point to a read error. The V gene is TRBV7-9, the J gene TRBJ2-5; weak D call: TRBD1 (6 bases). Germline-derived CDR1 and CDR2 are SEHNR and FQNEAQ (reference sequence). The CDR3 sequence is 15 residues long. This CDR3 is CSSSFSRDTQETQYF. In nucleotides, the CDR3 is TGTTCCAGCAGCTTCAGCCGGGACACCCAAGAGACCCAGTACTTC.

The chain carries TRBV5-6 and TRBJ2-2, with 9 positions matching TRBD1. The germline gives CDR1 SGHDT, CDR2 YYEEEE. The CDR3 sequence is 17 residues long. V trimming: 4 bases; J trimming: 6 bases; junction bases outside the gene matches: 13. CDR3 sequence (DNA): TGTGCCAGCAGCGTACCTTCGGGACAGGGCTTTTCCGGGGAGCTGTTTTTT. Residues: CASSVPSGQGFSGELFF.

The chain links TRBV9 to TRBJ2-5, with D tentatively TRBD1 (5 bases). Per the germline V gene, CDR1 is SGDLS and CDR2 is YYNGEE. The CDR3 consists of 17 residues. The ends were cut back, 0 bases at V and 2 bases at J, with 17 bases in the middle. CDR3 sequence: CASSVEGQGGLQETQYF. The CDR3, as DNA: TGTGCCAGCAGCGTAGAGGGCCAGGGTGGGCTACAAGAGACCCAGTACTTC.

This clone has just one count. The chain joins TRBV19 to TRBJ1-6; TRBD1 aligns across 7 bases. This CDR3 region has 15 residues. Germline CDR1 and CDR2: LNHDA and SQIVND (reference sequence). The V segment lost 3 bases and the J segment 7 bases; nucleotides outside the gene matches: 6. In DNA, the CDR3 is TGTGCCAGTAGTATGAGTAACAGGGGAAATTCACCCCTCCACTTT. Amino acid sequence: CASSMSNRGNSPLHF.

The chain employs TRBV29-1 and TRBJ1-1; D is undetermined. The CDR3 contains 11 residues. Germline CDR1 is SQVTM and CDR2 is ANQGSEA. V shed 2 bases and J shed 8 bases, with 9 bases lying between them. The CDR3 sequence: CSVEKSQEAFF. The CDR3 coding sequence is TGCAGCGTTGAAAAATCCCAGGAAGCTTTCTTT.

The rearrangement joins TRBV6-5 to TRBJ2-3; D is undetermined. The CDR3 is made up of 14 amino acids. Trimming removed 0 bases at V and 7 bases at J, with 11 bases between. Per germline, CDR1 MNHEY and CDR2 SVGAGI. The CDR3 DNA is TGTGCCAGCAGTTACTCGAGGCTCCGAAATACGCAGTATTTT. Encoded protein: CASSYSRLRNTQYF.

The chain links TRBV5-4 to TRBJ2-1; the D is unclear. Germline-derived CDR1 and CDR2 are SGHNT and YYREEE (reference sequence). There are 16 residues in the CDR3. The germline V and J ends were trimmed by 4 bases and 1 base, with 15 bases remaining between them. The CDR3 DNA reads TGTGCCAGCAGCGGCCAAGACCCTAGTTCCTACAATGAGCAGTTCTTC. It translates to CASSGQDPSSYNEQFF.

This chain joins TRBV7-8 and TRBJ2-7, with D maybe TRBD2 (6 bases). This CDR3 contains 12 residues. V was shortened by 7 bases and J by 6 bases, with 13 bases between the two germline ends. The germline V gene has CDR1 SGHVS and CDR2 FQNEAQ. DNA of the CDR3: TGTGCCAGCAACCCTCCAGCGGGCGAGCAGTACTTC. Translated, it gives CASNPPAGEQYF.

This chain uses TRBV19 with TRBJ1-3; possible D gene TRBD1, 5 bases. The CDR3 consists of 14 residues. The ends were cut back, 4 bases at V and 4 bases at J, with 11 bases in the middle. Per the germline V gene, CDR1 is LNHDA and CDR2 is SQIVND (reference sequence). This chain's CDR3 is CASSRWGQGNTIYF. CDR3 in DNA: TGTGCCAGTAGTAGGTGGGGCCAAGGAAACACCATATATTTT. Full variable domain (outside the CDR3, taken from reference TRBV19 and TRBJ1-3): DGGITQSPKYLFRKEGQNVTLSCEQNLNHDAMYWYRQDPGQGLRLIYYSQIVNDFQKGDIAEGYSVSREKKESFPLTVTSAQKNPTAFYLCASSRWGQGNTIYFGEGSWLTVV.

This clone was seen more than once but under ten times. This sequence joins TRBV7-6 and TRBJ1-1; D is uncertain. The CDR3 has 16 residues. Germline V lookup: CDR1 SGHVS, CDR2 FNYEAQ. V shed 5 bases and J shed 3 bases, with 19 bases lying between them. The CDR3 reads CASSPKVPTAYTEAFF. In DNA form, the CDR3 reads TGTGCCAGCAGCCCCAAAGTTCCGACTGCTTACACTGAAGCTTTCTTT.

V and J are TRBV5-1 and TRBJ2-2, with TRBD1 matching over 9 bases. The germline V gene has CDR1 SGHRS and CDR2 YFSETQ. The CDR3 contains 16 residues. V shed 3 bases, J shed 0 bases, and the junction held 3 bases outside the gene matches. CDR3 sequence (DNA): TGCGCCAGCAGCTCCCGACAGGGGGCGAACACCGGGGAGCTGTTTTTT. This codes for CASSSRQGANTGELFF.

The chain links TRBV6-1 to TRBJ1-1; TRBD1 is a possible D gene (5 bases). The V and J ends lost 6 bases and 5 bases respectively, with 16 bases between them. In germline, CDR1 is MNHNS, CDR2 SASEGT. This CDR3 has 14 residues. The CDR3 is CASRYRTGGTEAFF. The CDR3 nucleotides are TGTGCCAGCAGATATCGGACGGGGGGGACTGAAGCTTTCTTT.

The V call is TRBV12-5, the J call TRBJ2-7; 10 bases map to TRBD1. V lost 3 bases to trimming and J lost 4 bases; unmatched junction nucleotides: 6. The CDR3 length is 15 residues. CDR1 is LGHNT, CDR2 FRNRAP, per germline. The CDR3 DNA reads as TGTGCTAGTGGTTTAGGGACAGGGGCTAAATACGAGCAGTACTTC. Translated: CASGLGTGAKYEQYF.

The V gene is TRBV7-2, the J gene TRBJ2-5, with unresolved D. Per the germline V gene, CDR1 is SGHTA and CDR2 is FQGNSA. This CDR3 has 14 residues. V lost 4 bases to trimming and J lost 4 bases, with 13 bases between them. The CDR3, as DNA: TGTGCCAGCAGCTCGAGGCAACGCGGAGAGACCCAGTACTTC. This sequence encodes CASSSRQRGETQYF.

This sequence joins TRBV5-4 and TRBJ2-3; 9 nucleotides match TRBD2. Trimming at V came to 4 bases and at J to 5 bases, leaving 11 bases not matched to a gene. Germline loops: CDR1 SGHNT, CDR2 YYREEE (reference sequence). The CDR3 is made up of 16 amino acids. The CDR3 nucleotides are TGTGCCAGCAGCAGCCCGAGCGGGGGGCCTATAGATACGCAGTATTTT. As protein: CASSSPSGGPIDTQYF.

The genes are TRBV5-1 and TRBJ2-7; TRBD2 agrees at 14 bases. J lost 3 bases, V lost 4 bases, and 6 bases had no gene match. The CDR3 has 16 residues. CDR1 is SGHRS, CDR2 YFSETQ, per germline. Here the CDR3 DNA reads TGCGCCAGCAGCCCCGGTGGGACTAGCGGGGGCTACGAGCAGTACTTC. Translating it yields CASSPGGTSGGYEQYF.

The chain recombines TRBV19 with TRBJ1-3, with TRBD1 as a possible D gene (5 bases). Germline lookup yields CDR1 LNHDA and CDR2 SQIVND (reference sequence). This CDR3 is 15 amino acids long. Trimming left V 3 bases short and J 0 bases short, with 9 bases between. CDR3 bases: TGTGCCAGTAGTATTGGCCAGGGCTCTGGAAACACCATATATTTT. Protein sequence: CASSIGQGSGNTIYF.

This clone was seen ten or more times. The gene calls are TRBV2 and TRBJ2-2, with D possibly matching TRBD2 (5 bases). With 6 bases removed from V and 3 bases from J, the gap between germline ends came to 5 bases. The CDR3 sequence is 12 residues long. The germline V gene encodes CDR1 SNHLY and CDR2 FYNNEI. The CDR3 sequence: CASRRDTGELFF. CDR3 nucleotide sequence: TGTGCCAGCAGGCGGGACACCGGGGAGCTGTTTTTT.

J is TRBJ2-5 and V is TRBV29-1, with 10 bases lining up with TRBD1. Germline assignment: CDR1 SQVTM and CDR2 ANQGSEA. Trimming took 5 bases from V and 5 from J; bases not matched to a gene: 14. CDR3 length equals 16 residues. The CDR3 coding sequence is TGCAGCGTTCAACCGCCGGGACAGGGGTGGAAGGAGACCCAGTACTTC. Amino acid sequence: CSVQPPGQGWKETQYF.

The sample holds a few counts of this clone. The CDR3 DNA follows: TGTGCCAGCAGCCAAACGCGAGCCGGCTACAATGAGCAGTTCTTC. Its translation: CASSQTRAGYNEQFF. This chain uses TRBV7-2 with TRBJ2-1; the D is unclear. Trimming cost V 5 bases and J 3 bases, with 14 bases left between them. The CDR3 has 15 residues. Germline V gene data show CDR1 as SGHTA and CDR2 as FQGNSA.

The chain is built from TRBV2 and TRBJ1-6; a weak D match, TRBD1 (5 bases). The CDR3 is made up of 15 amino acids. The germline gives CDR1 SNHLY, CDR2 FYNNEI. Trimming took off 5 bases at V and 10 bases at J, with 18 bases between the two ends. The chain's CDR3 is CASSPIEGARSPLHF. The CDR3 coding sequence is TGTGCCAGCAGTCCTATAGAAGGGGCAAGATCACCCCTCCACTTT.

The genes are TRBV11-2 and TRBJ1-5; the match to TRBD1 covers 8 bases. The V gene's germline CDR1 is SGHAT and CDR2 FQNNGV. This CDR3 spans 15 amino acids. V gave up 1 base and J gave up 5 bases; unmatched junction bases: 4. As DNA, the CDR3 is TGTGCCAGCAGCTTAGGGCAGGGGGCACATCAGCCCCAGCATTTT. Translated: CASSLGQGAHQPQHF. Together with reference TRBV11-2 and TRBJ1-5, the CDR3 gives the full variable domain: EAGVAQSPRYKIIEKRQSVAFWCNPISGHATLYWYQQILGQGPKLLIQFQNNGVVDDSQLPKDRFSAERLKGVDSTLKIQPAKLEDSAVYLCASSLGQGAHQPQHFGDGTRLSIL.

This chain uses TRBV6-5 with TRBJ2-7, with D maybe TRBD1 (6 bases). The germline V gene encodes CDR1 MNHEY and CDR2 SVGAGI. V was pared by 0 bases and J by 6 bases, with 15 bases between. The CDR3 covers 15 residues. Here the CDR3 reads CASSYSTLDSGEQYF. CDR3 coding DNA: TGTGCCAGCAGTTACTCGACCCTGGACAGCGGCGAGCAGTACTTC.

The V call is TRBV7-2, the J call TRBJ1-1; D gene unclear. CDR3 length: 11 amino acids. V was trimmed by 8 bases and J by 7 bases, leaving 11 bases between them. Germline loops: CDR1 SGHTA, CDR2 FQGNSA. CDR3 bases: TGTGCCAGCGGCCCCACAGTTGAAGCTTTCTTT. This gives the protein CASGPTVEAFF.